The 28 T cell receptor beta chains below all came from one sample that was sequenced in a study of shared clonotypes between healthy human individuals. The assay was immunoSEQ multiplex PCR, and TCRdb's table has in-frame clones only and misses some. The sample yields 2 million to 2.5 million clones, 90% to 95% seen once. The sequenced material came from naive CD4+ T cells from PBMCs. Subset: CD45RA+ positively selected. Receptors originate from a man younger than 30 in good health. Some clones in this sample may be carry-over from other donors' samples.

The chain employs TRBV29-1 and TRBJ1-2; D perhaps matches TRBD1 (5 bases). The germline CDR1 and CDR2 sequences are SQVTM and ANQGSEA. The CDR3 extends over 11 amino acids. Between the trimmed V and J ends, which lost 4 bases and 8 bases, there was a span of 11 bases. The CDR3 loop is CSVGGIEGYTF. The CDR3 coding sequence is TGCAGCGTTGGGGGGATTGAGGGCTACACCTTC.

V is TRBV5-5 and J is TRBJ2-7; 9 bases are shared with TRBD1. The CDR3 extends over 14 amino acids. Unmatched junction bases numbered 7, after V lost 6 bases and J lost 3 bases. In germline, CDR1 is SGHKS, CDR2 YYEKEE (reference sequence). The CDR3 coding sequence is TGTGCCAGCACCTGGACAGGGGAAAACTACGAGCAGTACTTC. It encodes CASTWTGENYEQYF.

This chain uses TRBV5-1 with TRBJ2-2, with TRBD1 matching 10 bases. J lost 2 bases, V lost 4 bases, and 8 bases had no gene match. Germline CDR1 and CDR2: SGHRS and YFSETQ. CDR3 size: 17 residues. This CDR3 reads CASSPPGQGPNTGELFF. CDR3 DNA: TGCGCCAGCAGCCCACCGGGACAGGGGCCAAACACCGGGGAGCTGTTTTTT.

V gene TRBV7-2 combines with J gene TRBJ2-7, with 7 bases identical to TRBD2. J gave up 2 bases and V 3 bases, and 7 bases lay outside the gene matches. Germline V lookup: CDR1 SGHTA, CDR2 FQGNSA. The CDR3 contains 15 residues. The CDR3 DNA reads TGTGCCAGCAGCTTTATAGCGGGTTTAGCCTACGAGCAGTACTTC. This sequence encodes CASSFIAGLAYEQYF.

V usage is TRBV5-1 and J usage is TRBJ2-5; 7 bases line up with TRBD1. Trimming took 4 bases from V and 1 from J; bases not matched to a gene: 4. The CDR3 is 14 amino acids. Looked up from germline, CDR1 is SGHRS and CDR2 is YFSETQ. CDR3 in amino acids: CASSTGQAQETQYF. CDR3 in DNA: TGCGCCAGCAGCACTGGACAGGCCCAAGAGACCCAGTACTTC. The whole variable domain, filled in from reference TRBV5-1 and TRBJ2-5, reads KAGVTQTPRYLIKTRGQQVTLSCSPISGHRSVSWYQQTPGQGLQFLFEYFSETQRNKGNFPGRFSGRQFSNSRSEMNVSTLELGDSALYLCASSTGQAQETQYFGPGTRLLVL.

This clone has more than one count but fewer than ten. Distinct nucleotide sequences in the sample also encode this CDR3. The V call is TRBV5-1, the J call TRBJ1-1, with D possibly TRBD1 on 5 matching bases. The germline V gene encodes CDR1 SGHRS and CDR2 YFSETQ. Trimming took off 3 bases at V and 1 base at J, with 7 bases between the two ends. The CDR3 is made up of 13 amino acids. The CDR3 loop is CASSYDRNTEAFF. The CDR3 coding sequence is TGCGCCAGCAGCTACGACAGGAACACTGAAGCTTTCTTT.

This clone was picked up one time. The chain carries TRBV5-4 and TRBJ2-7; tentatively, D is TRBD1 or TRBD2 (5 bases each). This CDR3 has 11 residues. Looked up from germline, CDR1 is SGHNT and CDR2 is YYREEE (reference sequence). Trimming stripped 4 bases from V and 11 bases from J, with 13 bases between. CDR3 sequence (DNA): TGTGCCAGCAGCGACAGAGGGGAGAAGTACTTC. Its protein is CASSDRGEKYF.

V and J are TRBV7-9 and TRBJ1-2; D is ambiguous. The ends were cut back, 7 bases at V and 4 bases at J, with 10 bases in the middle. The germline V gene encodes CDR1 SEHNR and CDR2 FQNEAQ (reference sequence). This CDR3 is built from 12 residues. CDR3 nucleotide sequence: TGTGCCAGCAATTATCGGATCTATGGCTACACCTTC. This encodes CASNYRIYGYTF. The whole variable domain, remainder taken from reference TRBV7-9 and TRBJ1-2, is DTGVSQNPRHKITKRGQNVTFRCDPISEHNRLYWYRQTLGQGPEFLTYFQNEAQLEKSRLLSDRFSAERPKGSFSTLEIQRTEQGDSAMYLCASNYRIYGYTFGSGTRLTVV.

Comments on this clone: This same CDR3 is encoded by further DNA sequences in the sample. The chain uses TRBV5-1 and TRBJ1-2; TRBD1 aligns across 7 bases. The V segment lost 4 bases and the J segment 5 bases; nucleotides outside the gene matches: 5. CDR3 length: 13 residues. From germline, CDR1 is SGHRS and CDR2 YFSETQ. Here the CDR3 reads CASSPGTAYGYTF. CDR3 nucleotides: TGCGCCAGCAGCCCTGGGACAGCTTATGGCTACACCTTC.

This chain joins TRBV10-3 and TRBJ2-7; no definite D call. CDR1 is ENHRY, CDR2 SYGVKD, per germline. V was pared by 10 bases and J by 6 bases, with 13 bases between. This CDR3 spans 11 amino acids. For the CDR3, the DNA is TGTGCCACCTCCGTGGGTGTCGAGCAGTACTTC. Translation gives CATSVGVEQYF.

The count of this clone is one. Different DNA sequences within this sample yield the same CDR3. J is TRBJ2-7 and V is TRBV5-4; tentative D call: TRBD2 (6 bases). CDR1 SGHNT and CDR2 YYREEE come from the germline V gene (reference sequence). There are 13 residues in the CDR3. Trimming stripped 4 bases from V and 3 bases from J, with 11 bases between. CDR3 amino acids: CASSQGTGYEQYF. CDR3 sequence (DNA): TGTGCCAGCAGCCAAGGGACTGGCTACGAGCAGTACTTC. The full variable domain, its missing parts supplied by reference TRBV5-4 and TRBJ2-7, is ETGVTQSPTHLIKTRGQQVTLRCSSQSGHNTVSWYQQALGQGPQFIFQYYREEENGRGNFPPRFSGLQFPNYSSELNVNALELDDSALYLCASSQGTGYEQYFGPGTRLTVT.

The gene calls are TRBV7-2 and TRBJ2-5; D is perhaps TRBD1 (5 bases). Between the trimmed V and J ends, which lost 5 bases and 13 bases, there was a span of 20 bases. The CDR3 is 13 amino acids. The germline V gene has CDR1 SGHTA and CDR2 FQGNSA. The CDR3 DNA reads TGTGCCAGCAGCAACATAGTACAGGCACCCGTGTACTTC. The encoded protein is CASSNIVQAPVYF.

The chain employs TRBV15 and TRBJ2-5; 8 bases are a match to TRBD1. The CDR3 length is 15 residues. The V gene end was trimmed by 0 bases and the J gene end by 6 bases; junction bases not matched to a gene: 6. From germline, CDR1 is LNHNV and CDR2 YYDKDF (reference sequence). The CDR3 region is CATSRDGQGRQTQYF. The DNA for the CDR3 is TGTGCCACCAGCAGAGATGGACAGGGAAGGCAGACCCAGTACTTC.

This chain links TRBV29-1 with TRBJ2-7; perhaps TRBD2 as D (7 bases). Germline V CDR1 and CDR2: SQVTM, ANQGSEA. CDR3 size: 13 residues. The ends were cut back, 6 bases at V and 5 bases at J, with 17 bases in the middle. Here the CDR3 DNA reads TGCAGCGTGAGCAGGGGAGGGCCCGACGAGCAGTACTTC. Its protein is CSVSRGGPDEQYF.

V usage is TRBV7-9 and J usage is TRBJ2-7; D is unresolved. Germline CDR1 and CDR2: SEHNR and FQNEAQ (reference sequence). V lost 3 bases, J lost 2 bases, and 14 bases lay in between. CDR3 size: 15 residues. The CDR3 DNA follows: TGTGCCAGCAGCTTGGCAGGACCCGTCCCCTACGAGCAGTACTTC. Protein product: CASSLAGPVPYEQYF. Based on the CDR3 plus reference TRBV7-9 and TRBJ2-7, the full variable domain is DTGVSQNPRHKITKRGQNVTFRCDPISEHNRLYWYRQTLGQGPEFLTYFQNEAQLEKSRLLSDRFSAERPKGSFSTLEIQRTEQGDSAMYLCASSLAGPVPYEQYFGPGTRLTVT.

The chain is built from TRBV4-1 and TRBJ2-1; D remains unclear. The CDR3 contains 12 residues. Germline CDR1 MGHRA, CDR2 YSYEKL. With 6 bases removed from V and 5 bases from J, the gap between germline ends came to 8 bases. CDR3: CASRDRNNEQFF. CDR3 DNA: TGCGCCAGCAGGGACCGGAACAATGAGCAGTTCTTC.

The rearrangement joins TRBV15 to TRBJ1-2; D not certain. The CDR3 is made up of 12 amino acids. The germline V gene encodes CDR1 LNHNV and CDR2 YYDKDF (reference sequence). V shed 2 bases and J shed 4 bases, with 5 bases lying between them. The CDR3 nucleotides are TGTGCCACCAGCAGATTGGGCTATGGCTACACCTTC. As protein: CATSRLGYGYTF. The full variable domain, completed using reference TRBV15 and TRBJ1-2, is DAMVIQNPRYQVTQFGKPVTLSCSQTLNHNVMYWYQQKSSQAPKLLFHYYDKDFNNEADTPDNFQSRRPNTSFCFLDIRSPGLGDTAMYLCATSRLGYGYTFGSGTRLTVV.

The V and J genes are TRBV5-1 and TRBJ1-2; 7 bases map to TRBD1. The germline gives CDR1 SGHRS, CDR2 YFSETQ. The length of the CDR3 is 15 residues. V gave up 4 bases and J gave up 6 bases; unmatched junction bases: 12. The CDR3 bases are TGCGCCAGCAGCCCTGTAGACAGGGTAACAGATGGCTACACCTTC. Translating it yields CASSPVDRVTDGYTF.

The chain recombines TRBV21-1 with TRBJ1-5. TRBV21-1 is labeled a pseudogene. The CDR3 is 16 amino acids. The CDR3 DNA sequence: TGTGCCCGTGTGGTGCCCACCGGGGCTAGCAATCAGCCCCAGCATTTT. This sequence encodes CARVVPTGASNQPQHF.

The chain combines TRBV28 with TRBJ2-7; 11 bases line up with TRBD1. The V gene's germline CDR1 is MDHEN and CDR2 SYDVKM. The V and J ends lost 6 bases and 7 bases, in that order; junction bases with no gene match: 11. This CDR3 spans 15 amino acids. The CDR3 bases are TGTGCCAGCAGCCCTAATTGGACAGGGGGCAATGAGCAGTACTTC. It codes for CASSPNWTGGNEQYF.

The chain joins TRBV7-2 to TRBJ2-6; D is ambiguous. V gave up 3 bases and J gave up 0 bases, with 9 bases separating them. CDR3 size: 16 residues. Germline CDR1 reads SGHTA; CDR2 reads FQGNSA. For the CDR3, the DNA is TGTGCCAGCAGCTTCGGACCCAGCTCTGGGGCCAACGTCCTGACTTTC. Its translation is CASSFGPSSGANVLTF.

The chain uses TRBV1 and TRBJ2-7; TRBD2 is the table's D call and was not checked against the DNA. TRBV1 is a known pseudogene. The CDR3 covers 16 residues. CDR3 region: CTSSLGGTLSSYEQYF. CDR3 DNA: TGCACCAGCAGCCTTGGAGGGACTTTGAGCTCCTACGAGCAGTACTTC.

The chain couples TRBV5-4 to TRBJ1-3; 9 nucleotides agree with TRBD1. Germline loops: CDR1 SGHNT, CDR2 YYREEE (reference sequence). The CDR3 runs 15 residues. J gave up 4 bases and V 4 bases, and 6 bases lay outside the gene matches. The DNA for the CDR3 is TGTGCCAGCAGCACACGGACAGGGGACGGAAACACCATATATTTT. Translating it yields CASSTRTGDGNTIYF.

The genes are TRBV15 and TRBJ2-7; D may correspond to TRBD1 or TRBD2 (5 bases each). The CDR3 length is 14 residues. Germline CDR1 LNHNV, CDR2 YYDKDF (reference sequence). V lost 3 bases, J lost 7 bases, and 16 bases lay in between. The CDR3 coding sequence is TGTGCCACCAGCAGGGGGACCTCTCTGGATGAGCAGTACTTC. It yields the protein CATSRGTSLDEQYF.

The chain joins TRBV7-3 to TRBJ1-1, with TRBD1 as a possible D gene (6 bases). CDR3 length equals 15 residues. V gave up 5 bases and J gave up 3 bases, with 16 bases separating them. The V gene's germline CDR1 is SGHTA and CDR2 FQGTGA. CDR3 sequence reads: CASSLRGGWDTEAFF. CDR3 bases: TGTGCCAGCAGCCTACGGGGGGGCTGGGACACTGAAGCTTTCTTT.

The chain uses TRBV6-5 and TRBJ1-1, with D possibly matching TRBD1 (5 bases). The CDR3 is made up of 16 amino acids. Germline V gene data show CDR1 as MNHEY and CDR2 as SVGAGI. V lost 4 bases and J lost 5, with 20 bases in between. The CDR3 DNA is TGTGCCAGCAGTTCTGGCAGGCGACTAAGGGGAACTGAAGCTTTCTTT. Its protein is CASSSGRRLRGTEAFF.

J is TRBJ2-5 and V is TRBV2; 8 positions agree with TRBD2. This CDR3 contains 14 residues. Unmatched junction bases numbered 8, after V lost 6 bases and J lost 5 bases. Germline V gene lookup returns CDR1 SNHLY and CDR2 FYNNEI. CDR3 DNA sequence: TGTGCCAGCAGGTCGGGGGGGGTCCGGGAGACCCAGTACTTC. It specifies CASRSGGVRETQYF.

The genes are TRBV9 and TRBJ1-2, with D perhaps TRBD1 (5 bases). Germline CDR1 is SGDLS and CDR2 is YYNGEE. The CDR3 is made up of 16 amino acids. Deletions cut 4 bases from V and 0 bases from J, with 16 bases between. The chain's CDR3 is CASSPQGADTNYGYTF. The CDR3 nucleotides are TGTGCCAGCAGCCCTCAAGGGGCCGATACTAACTATGGCTACACCTTC.